This is a list of T cell receptor beta chains from one sample in a study of T cells in Graves' hyperthyroidism and ophthalmopathy. TCRdb redid the calling of the multiplex PCR reads with MiXCR, one entry per CDR3 protein. In the table there are about 400,000 distinct CDR3 sequences, approximately 13% of which are singletons. Sequencing was carried out using blood. These receptors all stem from a young woman with Graves' hyperthyroidism. Each CDR3 is given with its conserved first and last residue. A D gene is named only where the DNA matches it firmly. Only some rows state a clone size, as once, few, many or a class for expanded clones.

TRBJ2-2 many TRBV7-3 - TGTGCCAGCAGCTTAGTCGGGAACACCGGGGAGCTGTTTTTT CASSLVGNTGELFF
TRBJ1-2 few TRBV9 - TGTGCCAGCAGCGTAGAACCCCATAACTATGGCTACACCTTC CASSVEPHNYGYTF
TRBJ2-2 - TRBV9 - TGTGCCAGCAGCGTAGAGAGGACCGGGGAGCTGTTTTTT CASSVERTGELFF
TRBJ2-3 many TRBV27 - TGTGCCAGCAAAACGGCAGATACGCAGTATTTT CASKTADTQYF
TRBJ1-4 - TRBV2 - TGTGCCAGCAGTGATGAGGGGGTTGATGTTGAAAAACTGTTTTTT CASSDEGVDVEKLFF
TRBJ2-7 many TRBV2 - TGTGCCAGCAGTGAAAGAGGGACCCCAACCTACGAGCAGTACTTC CASSERGTPTYEQYF
TRBJ1-5 many TRBV27 - TGTGCCAGCAGTTTAATTGGCAGGTCAAATCAGCCCCAGCATTTT CASSLIGRSNQPQHF
TRBJ2-1 - TRBV20-1 - TGCAGTGCTAGAATCCCCGCGAGCTCCTACAATGAGCAGTTCTTC CSARIPASSYNEQFF
TRBJ2-1 many TRBV29-1 TRBD2 TGCAGCGTTTTGGAGCGGGAGGGCCGTGAGCAGTTCTTC CSVLEREGREQFF
TRBJ2-1 - TRBV5-6 TRBD2 TGTGCCAGCAGCGTGGGACTAGCGGGAGTGAGGGGTTTTAATGAGCAGTTCTTC CASSVGLAGVRGFNEQFF
TRBJ1-1 many TRBV3-1 - TGTGCCAGCAGACAAAAAACAGGTTTCACTGAAGCTTTCTTT CASRQKTGFTEAFF
TRBJ2-7 few TRBV10-3 - TGTGCCATCAGCGAGGGGGATGTCGGGGGCCTCAACGAGCAGTACTTC CAISEGDVGGLNEQYF
TRBJ1-2 - TRBV6-1 TRBD1 TGTGCCAGCAGCCCTACCGGGACAGGGAGCTATGGCTACACCTTC CASSPTGTGSYGYTF
TRBJ2-1 many TRBV7-9 - TGTGCCAGCAGCTTAAAAGGGTACAATGAGCAGTTCTTC CASSLKGYNEQFF
TRBJ2-6 - TRBV6-1 TRBD2 TGTGCCAGCAGCTCTCCAGGAGGAGCGGGAGGACCTGGGGCCAACGTCCTGACTTTC CASSSPGGAGGPGANVLTF
TRBJ2-7 few TRBV6-1 - TGTGCCAGCAGTAAGCCAACAGGGAACCGTTACGAGCAGTACTTC CASSKPTGNRYEQYF
TRBJ2-1 - TRBV19 TRBD1 TGTGCCAGTAGCCCGAGAGGTGTGAGTTTGGGACAGGTGAGGAGTGAGCAGTTCTTC CASSPRGVSLGQVRSEQFF
TRBJ2-1 many TRBV12-3/TRBV12-4 - TGTGCCAGCAGTAACGGACTCGCCAACAATGAGCAGTTCTTC CASSNGLANNEQFF
TRBJ1-6 few TRBV2 TRBD1 TGTGCCAGCAGCGGGACAGAAGGTTCACCCCTCCACTTT CASSGTEGSPLHF
TRBJ2-7 many TRBV4-1 - TGCGCCAGCAGCCAAGGGACAGCCAAGACCTACGAGCAGTACTTC CASSQGTAKTYEQYF
TRBJ2-2 - TRBV6-1 - TGTGCCAGCACACTCCTGGGGCCCGGGGAGCTGTTTTTT CASTLLGPGELFF
TRBJ2-2 few TRBV7-8 - TGTGCCAGCAGCTTAGAAGGGGGGTGGTTCACCGGGGAGCTGTTTTTT CASSLEGGWFTGELFF
TRBJ2-5 few TRBV30 - TGTGCCTGGGGAGGACGGCTGGAGACCCAGTACTTC CAWGGRLETQYF
TRBJ1-1 many TRBV3-1 - TGTGCCAGCAGCCAGGGAGGTTCTCAAGCTTTCTTT CASSQGGSQAFF
TRBJ2-2 - TRBV29-1 - TGCAGCCAGGCGACCGGGGAGCTGTTTTTT CSQATGELFF
TRBJ1-4 - TRBV20-1 TRBD1 TGCAGTGCTACTCCGGGACAGGGAGTAGGAAAACTGTTTTTT CSATPGQGVGKLFF
TRBJ2-1 few TRBV10-3 - TGTGCCATCAGTGAGTCGGGTAGGACCCTGCAGTTCTTC CAISESGRTLQFF
TRBJ1-2 many TRBV28 - TGTGCCAGCACCGATACGGGGGCCACTTATGGCTACACCTTC CASTDTGATYGYTF
TRBJ2-5 few TRBV11-2 TRBD2 TGTGCCAGCAGCTTACATCGAGGACTAGCGGGAGGAGAGACCCAGTACTTC CASSLHRGLAGGETQYF
TRBJ1-2 many TRBV2 - TGTGCCAGCAGGATAGGGGAGGACTATGGCTACACCTTC CASRIGEDYGYTF
TRBJ2-4 - TRBV16 - TGTGCCAGCAGCCAAGGAGGTTTTCACAACATTCAGTACTTC CASSQGGFHNIQYF
TRBJ2-1 - TRBV20-1 TRBD2 TGCAGTGCTAGACGGCTAGCGGGAGCGACCTACAATGAGCAGCTCTTC CSARRLAGATYNEQLF
TRBJ2-5 many TRBV6-1 - TGTGCCAGCAAATCGCGCCTCGAGGGTGAGACCCAGTACTTC CASKSRLEGETQYF
TRBJ2-7 many TRBV28 - TGTGCCAGCAGCTTGGACGGAGGATACGAGCAGTACTTC CASSLDGGYEQYF
TRBJ2-3 - TRBV9 TRBD2 TGTGCCAGCAGCGGAAGCGGGGTTAGCACAGATACGCAGTATTTT CASSGSGVSTDTQYF
TRBJ2-3 many TRBV7-3 TRBD2 TGTGCCAGCAGCCCGGCGACGGGGGGAACAGATACGCAGTATTTT CASSPATGGTDTQYF
TRBJ2-2 - TRBV18 TRBD2 TGTGCCAGCCTACCCTCCGGGAGGGCGAACACCGGGGAGCTGTTTTTT CASLPSGRANTGELFF
TRBJ2-3 - TRBV7-9 - TGTGCCAGCAGCCAACGCCTCCCTACAAAGACAGATACGCAGTATTTT CASSQRLPTKTDTQYF
TRBJ1-2 - TRBV7-9 TRBD1 TGTGCCAGCCGGCGGGAGGGGGCTGGCTGCACCTTC CASRREGAGCTF